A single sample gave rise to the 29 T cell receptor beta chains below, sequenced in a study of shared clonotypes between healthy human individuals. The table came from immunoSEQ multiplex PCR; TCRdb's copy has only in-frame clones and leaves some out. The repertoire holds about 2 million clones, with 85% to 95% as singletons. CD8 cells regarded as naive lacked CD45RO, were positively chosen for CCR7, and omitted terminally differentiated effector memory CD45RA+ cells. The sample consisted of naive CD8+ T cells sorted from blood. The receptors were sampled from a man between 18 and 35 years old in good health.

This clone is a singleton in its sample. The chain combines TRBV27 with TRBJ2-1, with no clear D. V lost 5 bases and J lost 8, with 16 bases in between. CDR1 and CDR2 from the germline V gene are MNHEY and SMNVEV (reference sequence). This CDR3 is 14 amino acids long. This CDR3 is CASSLSWLVDEQFF. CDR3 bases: TGTGCCAGCAGTCTTTCATGGTTGGTGGATGAGCAGTTCTTC.

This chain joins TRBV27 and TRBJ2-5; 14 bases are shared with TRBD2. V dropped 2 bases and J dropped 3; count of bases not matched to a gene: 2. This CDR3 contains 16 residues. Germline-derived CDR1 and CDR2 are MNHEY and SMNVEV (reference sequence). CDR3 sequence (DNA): TGTGCCAGCAGTTTAACGGGACTAGCGGGAGAAGAGACCCAGTACTTC. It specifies CASSLTGLAGEETQYF.

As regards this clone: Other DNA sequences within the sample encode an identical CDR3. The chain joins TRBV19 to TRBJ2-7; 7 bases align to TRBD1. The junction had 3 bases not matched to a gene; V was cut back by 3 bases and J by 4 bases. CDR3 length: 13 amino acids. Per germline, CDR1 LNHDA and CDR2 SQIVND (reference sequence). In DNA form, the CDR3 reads TGTGCCAGTAGTATTACAGGGGTATACGAGCAGTACTTC. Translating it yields CASSITGVYEQYF.

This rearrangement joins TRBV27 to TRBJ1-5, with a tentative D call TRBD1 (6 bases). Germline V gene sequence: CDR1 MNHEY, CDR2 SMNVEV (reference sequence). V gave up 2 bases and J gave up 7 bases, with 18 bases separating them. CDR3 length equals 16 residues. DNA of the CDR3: TGTGCCAGCAGTTTAGGGGGGGCGCGCGGTGGGCAGCCCCAGCATTTT. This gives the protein CASSLGGARGGQPQHF.

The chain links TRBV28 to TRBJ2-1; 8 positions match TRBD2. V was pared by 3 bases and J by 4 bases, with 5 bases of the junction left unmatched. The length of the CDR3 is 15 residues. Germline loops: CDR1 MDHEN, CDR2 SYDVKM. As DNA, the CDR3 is TGTGCCAGCAGTTTCGCGGGGGGCGAATACAATGAGCAGTTCTTC. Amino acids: CASSFAGGEYNEQFF.

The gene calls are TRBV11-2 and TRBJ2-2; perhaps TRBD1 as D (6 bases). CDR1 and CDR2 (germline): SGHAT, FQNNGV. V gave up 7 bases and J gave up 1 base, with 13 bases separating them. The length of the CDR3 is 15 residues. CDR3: CASTAYRENTGELFF. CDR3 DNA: TGTGCCAGCACGGCTTACAGGGAGAACACCGGGGAGCTGTTTTTT.

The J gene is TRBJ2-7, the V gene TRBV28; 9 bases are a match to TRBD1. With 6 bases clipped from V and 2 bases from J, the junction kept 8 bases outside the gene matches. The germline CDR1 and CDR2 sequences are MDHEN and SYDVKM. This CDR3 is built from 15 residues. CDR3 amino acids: CASSPPGTGPYEQYF. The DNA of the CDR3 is TGTGCCAGCAGCCCGCCGGGGACAGGGCCCTACGAGCAGTACTTC.

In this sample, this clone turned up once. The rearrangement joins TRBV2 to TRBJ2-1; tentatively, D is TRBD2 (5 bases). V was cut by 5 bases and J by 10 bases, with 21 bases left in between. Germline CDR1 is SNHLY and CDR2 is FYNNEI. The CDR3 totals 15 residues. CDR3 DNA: TGTGCCAGCAGTTATGCCGCGGCGGGTCCCTCCGAGCAGTTCTTC. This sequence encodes CASSYAAAGPSEQFF.

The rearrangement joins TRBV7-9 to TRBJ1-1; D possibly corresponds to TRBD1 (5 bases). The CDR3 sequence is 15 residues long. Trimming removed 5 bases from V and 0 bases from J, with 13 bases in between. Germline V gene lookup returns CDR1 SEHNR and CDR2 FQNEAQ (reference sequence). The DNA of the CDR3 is TGTGCCAGCAGCCCAGACGACAGACTGAACACTGAAGCTTTCTTT. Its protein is CASSPDDRLNTEAFF.

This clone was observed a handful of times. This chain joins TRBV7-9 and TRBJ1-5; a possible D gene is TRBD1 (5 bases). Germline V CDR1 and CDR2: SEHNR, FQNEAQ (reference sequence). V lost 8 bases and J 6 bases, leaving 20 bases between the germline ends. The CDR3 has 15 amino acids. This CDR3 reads CASSPGWGMVQPQHF. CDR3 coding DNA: TGTGCCAGCTCCCCCGGCTGGGGGATGGTTCAGCCCCAGCATTTT.

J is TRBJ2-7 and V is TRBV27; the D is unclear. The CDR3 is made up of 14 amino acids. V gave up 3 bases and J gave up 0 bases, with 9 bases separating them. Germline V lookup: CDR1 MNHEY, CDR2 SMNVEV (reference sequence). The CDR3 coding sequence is TGTGCCAGCAGTTTGGCACAGCCCTCCTACGAGCAGTACTTC. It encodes CASSLAQPSYEQYF.

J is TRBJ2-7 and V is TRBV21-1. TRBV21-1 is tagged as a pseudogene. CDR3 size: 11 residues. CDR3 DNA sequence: TGTGCCAGCAGGAGGGACCGCGAGCAGTACTTC. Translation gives CASRRDREQYF.

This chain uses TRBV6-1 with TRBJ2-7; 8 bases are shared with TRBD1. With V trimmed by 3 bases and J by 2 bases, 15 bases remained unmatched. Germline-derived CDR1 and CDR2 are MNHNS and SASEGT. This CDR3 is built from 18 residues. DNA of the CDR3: TGTGCCAGCAGTGAGGGAATCCTGACCGGGACAGGAGCCTACGAGCAGTACTTC. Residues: CASSEGILTGTGAYEQYF.

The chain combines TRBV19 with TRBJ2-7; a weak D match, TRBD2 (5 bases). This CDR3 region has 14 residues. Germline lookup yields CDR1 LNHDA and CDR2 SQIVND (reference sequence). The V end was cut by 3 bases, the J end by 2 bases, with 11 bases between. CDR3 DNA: TGTGCCAGTAGTATTAACGGGGAGCCCTACGAGCAGTACTTC. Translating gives CASSINGEPYEQYF.

The CDR3 DNA reads as TGTGCCAGCAGTCCGAGGACAGGGGAACGGTACGAGCAGTACTTC. Its translation is CASSPRTGERYEQYF. This chain joins TRBV27 and TRBJ2-7; 9 bases align to TRBD1. The CDR3 runs 15 residues. Germline V lookup: CDR1 MNHEY, CDR2 SMNVEV (reference sequence). V trimming: 5 bases; J trimming: 4 bases; junction bases outside the gene matches: 9.

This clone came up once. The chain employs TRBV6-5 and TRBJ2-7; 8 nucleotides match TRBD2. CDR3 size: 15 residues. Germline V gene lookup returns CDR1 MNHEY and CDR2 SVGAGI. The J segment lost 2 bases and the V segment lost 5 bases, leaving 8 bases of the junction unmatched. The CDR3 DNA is TGTGCCAGCAGTCAGAGCGGGAGTTCCGCCTACGAGCAGTACTTC. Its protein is CASSQSGSSAYEQYF.

CDR3 nucleotide sequence: TGTGCCAGCAGCCCACGGGACAGTCTGGGGAACACTGAAGCTTTCTTT. It encodes CASSPRDSLGNTEAFF. This chain uses TRBV9 with TRBJ1-1; 7 nucleotides agree with TRBD1. Germline lookup yields CDR1 SGDLS and CDR2 YYNGEE. Trimming removed 4 bases from V and 1 base from J; junction bases left unmatched: 10. This CDR3 has 16 amino acids.

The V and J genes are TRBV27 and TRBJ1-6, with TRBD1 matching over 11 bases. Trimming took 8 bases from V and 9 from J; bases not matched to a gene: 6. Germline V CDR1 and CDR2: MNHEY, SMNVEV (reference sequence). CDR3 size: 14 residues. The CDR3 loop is CASGWTGGFSPLHF. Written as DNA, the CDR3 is TGTGCCAGCGGATGGACAGGGGGCTTTTCACCCCTCCACTTT.

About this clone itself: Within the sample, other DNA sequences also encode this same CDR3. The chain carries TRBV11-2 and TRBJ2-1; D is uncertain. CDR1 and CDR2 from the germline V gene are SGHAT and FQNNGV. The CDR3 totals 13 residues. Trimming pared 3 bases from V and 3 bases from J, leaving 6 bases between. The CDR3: CASSLGSYNEQFF. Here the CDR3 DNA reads TGTGCCAGCAGCTTGGGCAGCTACAATGAGCAGTTCTTC.

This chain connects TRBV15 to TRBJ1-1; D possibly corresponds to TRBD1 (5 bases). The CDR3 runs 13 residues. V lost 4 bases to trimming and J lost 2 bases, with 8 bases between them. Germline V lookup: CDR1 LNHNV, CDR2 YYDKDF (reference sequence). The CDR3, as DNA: TGTGCCACCAGCACCAGGGACAACACTGAAGCTTTCTTT. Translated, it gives CATSTRDNTEAFF.

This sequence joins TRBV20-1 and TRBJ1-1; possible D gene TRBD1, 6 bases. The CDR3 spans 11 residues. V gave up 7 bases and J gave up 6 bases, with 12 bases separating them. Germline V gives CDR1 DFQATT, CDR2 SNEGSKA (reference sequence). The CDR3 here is CSVPGAPEAFF. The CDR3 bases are TGCAGTGTCCCGGGGGCCCCTGAAGCTTTCTTT.

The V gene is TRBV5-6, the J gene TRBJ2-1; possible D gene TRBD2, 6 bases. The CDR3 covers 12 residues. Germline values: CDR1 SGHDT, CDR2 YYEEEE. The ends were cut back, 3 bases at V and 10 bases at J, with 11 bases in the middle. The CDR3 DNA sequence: TGTGCCAGCAGCTCACAGGAGGGGGAGCAGTTCTTC. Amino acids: CASSSQEGEQFF.

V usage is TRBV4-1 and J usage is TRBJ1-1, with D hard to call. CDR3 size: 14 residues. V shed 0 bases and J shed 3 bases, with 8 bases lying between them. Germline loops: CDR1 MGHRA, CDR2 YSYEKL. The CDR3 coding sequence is TGCGCCAGCAGCCAAGATCTATTAGACACTGAAGCTTTCTTT. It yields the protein CASSQDLLDTEAFF.

The CDR3 nucleotides are TGTGCCAGCAGCCAAGATTTTGGACAGAACACTGAAGCTTTCTTT. Residues: CASSQDFGQNTEAFF. The V call is TRBV4-2, the J call TRBJ1-1; TRBD1 is a possible D gene (5 bases). Germline CDR1 LGHNA, CDR2 YNFKEQ. The V end lost 0 bases, the J end lost 1 base, and 9 bases lay between the germline ends. This CDR3 is built from 15 residues.

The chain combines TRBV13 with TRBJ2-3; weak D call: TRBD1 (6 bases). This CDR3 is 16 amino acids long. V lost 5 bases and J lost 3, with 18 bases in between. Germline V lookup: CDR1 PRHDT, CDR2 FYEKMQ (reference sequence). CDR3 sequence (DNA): TGTGCCAGCAGCCGGATTGGGGCAGGGGAGACAGATACGCAGTATTTT. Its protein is CASSRIGAGETDTQYF.

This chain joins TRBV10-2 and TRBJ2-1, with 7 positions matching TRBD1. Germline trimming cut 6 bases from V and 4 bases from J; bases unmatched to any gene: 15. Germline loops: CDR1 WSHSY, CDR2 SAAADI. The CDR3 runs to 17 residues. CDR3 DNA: TGCGCCAGCAGCCTCTATTACCGGGACAGACTATACAATGAGCAGTTCTTC. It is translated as CASSLYYRDRLYNEQFF.

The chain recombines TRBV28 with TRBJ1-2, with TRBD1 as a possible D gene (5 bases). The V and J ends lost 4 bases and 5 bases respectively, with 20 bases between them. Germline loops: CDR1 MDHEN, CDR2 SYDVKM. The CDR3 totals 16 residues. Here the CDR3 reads CASSSHRQTETYGYTF. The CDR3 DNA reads TGTGCCAGCAGTTCCCACCGACAGACGGAGACTTATGGCTACACCTTC.

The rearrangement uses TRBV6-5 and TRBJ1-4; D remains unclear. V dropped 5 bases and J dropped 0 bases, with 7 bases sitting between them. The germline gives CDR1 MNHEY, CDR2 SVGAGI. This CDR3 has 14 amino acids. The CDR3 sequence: CASSEGSTNEKLFF. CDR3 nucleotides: TGTGCCAGCAGTGAGGGATCAACTAATGAAAAACTGTTTTTT.

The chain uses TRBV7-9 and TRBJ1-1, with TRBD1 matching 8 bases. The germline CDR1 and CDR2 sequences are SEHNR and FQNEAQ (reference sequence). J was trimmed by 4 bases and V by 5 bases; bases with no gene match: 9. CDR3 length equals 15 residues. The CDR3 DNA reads TGTGCCAGCAGCCCCAGCCAGGGGGCGGCCACTGAAGCTTTCTTT. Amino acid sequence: CASSPSQGAATEAFF. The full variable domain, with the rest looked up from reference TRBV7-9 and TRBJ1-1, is DTGVSQNPRHKITKRGQNVTFRCDPISEHNRLYWYRQTLGQGPEFLTYFQNEAQLEKSRLLSDRFSAERPKGSFSTLEIQRTEQGDSAMYLCASSPSQGAATEAFFGQGTRLTVV.